The TCR beta chain under discussion was sequenced for a study of blood T cell repertoires in COVID-19. Study details: Acute and convalescent COVID-19 specimens originated in the United States, Italy and Spain. In each case, the material was cDNA or gDNA derived from T cells, B-cell-depleted T cells, or PBMCs.

Germline loops: CDR1 SSHAT, CDR2 FNYEAQ (reference sequence). The CDR3 has 13 residues. The V segment lost 4 bases and the J segment 8 bases; nucleotides outside the gene matches: 7. Per the study methods: Estimates of nucleated cell counts were drawn from the amplification of reference gene primers. Assay: immunoSEQ multiplex PCR; the TCRdb copy retains only in-frame clones and omits some. V, J and clone size were drawn from that table, and D and trimming were deduced from the DNA. The table shows roughly 260,000 clones, with 82% occurring only once. The TCR comes from an elderly woman with active or convalescent COVID-19. The chain is built from TRBV7-7 and TRBJ1-2; the match to TRBD1 covers 7 bases. Sequencing was carried out using peripheral blood. The CDR3, as DNA: TGTGCCAGCAGCTCCAACAGGGGAACCGGCTACACCTTC. It codes for CASSSNRGTGYTF.